Listed below are T cell receptor beta chains from one sample, sequenced in a study of blood T cell repertoires in COVID-19. Assay: immunoSEQ multiplex PCR; the TCRdb copy retains only in-frame clones and omits some. The top ten clones hold approximately 15% of a sample with some 150,000 clones, around four fifths of them seen once. Sequencing used peripheral blood. The receptors were sampled from a woman in her 70s with COVID-19, enrolled during active disease. CDR3s include the opening cysteine and the closing phenylalanine or tryptophan. Each record gives: CDR3 protein, CDR3 DNA, V gene, clone size, D gene, J gene. A D gene is named only where the DNA matches it firmly. Size is omitted from some rows. Given values are once, few, many or a class for expanded clones.

CDR3: CASSPGGQDYGYTF; DNA: TGCGCCAGCAGCCCCGGGGGTCAGGATTATGGCTACACCTTC; V: TRBV5-1; size: once; D: NA; J: TRBJ1-2
CDR3: CASSEPQGHNWGNTIYF; DNA: TGCGCCAGCAGTGAGCCCCAGGGACACAATTGGGGAAACACCATATATTTT; V: TRBV10-2; size: NA; D: NA; J: TRBJ1-3
CDR3: CACARGHPPPYYGYTF; DNA: TGTGCCTGTGCACGGGGACACCCACCCCCTTACTATGGCTACACCTTC; V: TRBV30; size: NA; D: NA; J: TRBJ1-2
CDR3: CASSERGQGGTGELFF; DNA: TGTGCCAGCAGCGAAAGAGGACAGGGAGGAACCGGGGAGCTGTTTTTT; V: TRBV9; size: NA; D: TRBD1; J: TRBJ2-2
CDR3: CAWSVWLTGEGSEQYF; DNA: TGTGCCTGGAGTGTATGGCTGACGGGGGAGGGGTCCGAGCAGTACTTC; V: TRBV30; size: NA; D: TRBD2; J: TRBJ2-7
CDR3: CATSRRGGRAYEQYF; DNA: TGTGCCACCAGCAGGCGCGGCGGGAGGGCCTACGAGCAGTACTTC; V: TRBV15; size: NA; D: TRBD2; J: TRBJ2-7
CDR3: CASSFDSGPYNEQFF; DNA: TGTGCCAGCAGTTTTGATAGCGGACCCTACAATGAGCAGTTCTTC; V: TRBV28; size: NA; D: NA; J: TRBJ2-1
CDR3: CASSQVRGNTEAFF; DNA: TGTGCCAGCAGCCAAGTGCGGGGTAACACTGAAGCTTTCTTT; V: TRBV14; size: NA; D: NA; J: TRBJ1-1
CDR3: CASSLVSSGASYEQYF; DNA: TGTGCCAGCAGCTTAGTGTCGAGCGGGGCTTCCTACGAGCAGTACTTC; V: TRBV7-8; size: NA; D: TRBD2; J: TRBJ2-7
CDR3: CASRPTGVGGANVLTF; DNA: TGTGCCAGCAGGCCTACAGGGGTCGGTGGGGCCAACGTCCTGACTTTC; V: TRBV6-2/TRBV6-3; size: few; D: TRBD1; J: TRBJ2-6
CDR3: CASSLGEAYNEQFF; DNA: TGTGCCAGCAGCTTGGGGGAGGCCTACAATGAGCAGTTCTTC; V: TRBV5-4; size: once; D: NA; J: TRBJ2-1
CDR3: CASSLTTGGSLETQYF; DNA: TGCGCCAGCAGCTTGACTACAGGGGGGTCACTGGAGACCCAGTACTTC; V: TRBV5-1; size: NA; D: TRBD1; J: TRBJ2-5
CDR3: CASTGSSEQQYF; DNA: TGTGCCAGCACAGGTTCTAGCGAACAGCAGTACTTC; V: TRBV2; size: once; D: NA; J: TRBJ2-7
CDR3: CASSRSELAGGLRIVYEQYF; DNA: TGTGCCAGCAGTAGGAGCGAACTAGCGGGAGGGCTCCGTATTGTATACGAGCAGTACTTC; V: TRBV2; size: NA; D: TRBD2; J: TRBJ2-7
CDR3: CASKGTGESYEQYF; DNA: TGTGCCAGCAAGGGGACAGGGGAGAGCTACGAGCAGTACTTC; V: TRBV19; size: NA; D: TRBD1; J: TRBJ2-7
CDR3: CASSGTGWSTDTQYF; DNA: TGTGCCAGTAGCGGGACAGGTTGGAGTACAGATACGCAGTATTTT; V: TRBV19; size: NA; D: TRBD1; J: TRBJ2-3
CDR3: CASSVDNRADTQYF; DNA: TGCGCCAGCAGCGTCGATAACAGGGCAGATACGCAGTATTTT; V: TRBV5-1; size: NA; D: NA; J: TRBJ2-3
CDR3: CASSLGTGPISSTDTQYF; DNA: TGTGCCAGCAGCCTAGGGACAGGACCTATCTCTAGCACAGATACGCAGTATTTT; V: TRBV13; size: NA; D: TRBD1; J: TRBJ2-3
CDR3: CASSPIRGPLNTQYF; DNA: TGTGCCAGCAGCCCCATCAGGGGTCCCCTCAACACCCAGTACTTC; V: TRBV11-2; size: NA; D: NA; J: TRBJ2-5
CDR3: CATHPTGSRETQYF; DNA: TGTGCCACCCACCCGACAGGGTCGCGGGAGACCCAGTACTTC; V: TRBV19; size: NA; D: TRBD1; J: TRBJ2-5
CDR3: CASSPQSGSGEKLFF; DNA: TGTGCCAGTAGTCCCCAGAGTGGATCAGGGGAAAAACTGTTTTTT; V: TRBV19; size: NA; D: NA; J: TRBJ1-4
CDR3: CASSLLSQETQYF; DNA: TGTGCCAGCAGTTTACTGTCCCAAGAGACCCAGTACTTC; V: TRBV28; size: once; D: NA; J: TRBJ2-5
CDR3: CASSRGATQYF; DNA: TGTGCCAGCAGCAGAGGAGCTACGCAGTATTTT; V: TRBV14; size: NA; D: NA; J: TRBJ2-3
CDR3: CASSTPIWDSYGYTF; DNA: TGTGCCAGCAGCACCCCTATTTGGGACAGCTATGGCTACACCTTC; V: TRBV28; size: NA; D: TRBD1; J: TRBJ1-2
CDR3: CASSSGTSGTNEQFF; DNA: TGTGCCAGCAGTAGCGGGACTAGCGGGACAAATGAGCAGTTCTTC; V: TRBV28; size: NA; D: TRBD2; J: TRBJ2-1
CDR3: CASSLDTSGRGGELFF; DNA: TGTGCCAGCTCACTGGACACTAGCGGGAGAGGCGGGGAGCTGTTTTTT; V: TRBV18; size: NA; D: TRBD2; J: TRBJ2-2
CDR3: CASSFRQGGWPQHF; DNA: TGTGCCAGCAGTTTCCGACAGGGGGGATGGCCCCAGCATTTT; V: TRBV6-6; size: NA; D: TRBD1; J: TRBJ1-5
CDR3: CSVESQASNTIYF; DNA: TGCAGCGTTGAATCCCAGGCCTCAAACACCATATATTTT; V: TRBV29-1; size: NA; D: NA; J: TRBJ1-3
CDR3: CASSLGGDPGNTIYF; DNA: TGTGCCAGCAGCCTGGGAGGGGACCCTGGAAACACCATATATTTT; V: TRBV3-1/TRBV3-2; size: once; D: NA; J: TRBJ1-3
CDR3: CASRQGNQETQYF; DNA: TGTGCTAGTAGACAGGGAAACCAAGAGACCCAGTACTTC; V: TRBV12-5; size: NA; D: TRBD1; J: TRBJ2-5
CDR3: CASSLQAGAAYEQYF; DNA: TGTGCCAGCAGCCTTCAAGCGGGAGCCGCCTACGAGCAGTACTTC; V: TRBV7-2; size: NA; D: TRBD2; J: TRBJ2-7
CDR3: CASSSSGYEQYF; DNA: TGTGCCAGCAGCTCGAGCGGATACGAGCAGTACTTC; V: TRBV3-1/TRBV3-2; size: NA; D: NA; J: TRBJ2-7
CDR3: CASSSLRAGNTIYF; DNA: TGTGCCAGCAGCTCCCTGAGGGCTGGAAACACCATATATTTT; V: TRBV5-6; size: NA; D: NA; J: TRBJ1-3
CDR3: CATSSQDRGNQPQHF; DNA: TGTGCCACCAGCAGCCAGGACAGGGGCAATCAGCCCCAGCATTTT; V: TRBV15; size: NA; D: TRBD1; J: TRBJ1-5
CDR3: CASSLPTSGRAGELFF; DNA: TGTGCCAGCAGCTTACCTACTAGCGGGAGGGCCGGGGAGCTGTTTTTT; V: TRBV7-9; size: NA; D: TRBD2; J: TRBJ2-2
CDR3: CSVDGEGRYTF; DNA: TGCAGCGTTGATGGGGAGGGTAGATACACCTTC; V: TRBV29-1; size: NA; D: NA; J: TRBJ1-2
CDR3: CASSQEEGETQYF; DNA: TGTGCCAGCAGCCAAGAGGAGGGAGAGACCCAGTACTTC; V: TRBV14; size: NA; D: NA; J: TRBJ2-5
CDR3: CAWSIVAGIQETQYF; DNA: TGTGCCTGGAGTATAGTAGCGGGGATCCAAGAGACCCAGTACTTC; V: TRBV30; size: NA; D: TRBD2; J: TRBJ2-5
CDR3: CASSYTGGSTDTQYF; DNA: TGTGCCAGCAGTTACACAGGGGGGAGCACAGATACGCAGTATTTT; V: TRBV28; size: once; D: TRBD1; J: TRBJ2-3
CDR3: CASSLEGQLVYGYTF; DNA: TGTGCCAGCAGCTTAGAAGGACAGCTCGTCTATGGCTACACCTTC; V: TRBV7-8; size: NA; D: NA; J: TRBJ1-2